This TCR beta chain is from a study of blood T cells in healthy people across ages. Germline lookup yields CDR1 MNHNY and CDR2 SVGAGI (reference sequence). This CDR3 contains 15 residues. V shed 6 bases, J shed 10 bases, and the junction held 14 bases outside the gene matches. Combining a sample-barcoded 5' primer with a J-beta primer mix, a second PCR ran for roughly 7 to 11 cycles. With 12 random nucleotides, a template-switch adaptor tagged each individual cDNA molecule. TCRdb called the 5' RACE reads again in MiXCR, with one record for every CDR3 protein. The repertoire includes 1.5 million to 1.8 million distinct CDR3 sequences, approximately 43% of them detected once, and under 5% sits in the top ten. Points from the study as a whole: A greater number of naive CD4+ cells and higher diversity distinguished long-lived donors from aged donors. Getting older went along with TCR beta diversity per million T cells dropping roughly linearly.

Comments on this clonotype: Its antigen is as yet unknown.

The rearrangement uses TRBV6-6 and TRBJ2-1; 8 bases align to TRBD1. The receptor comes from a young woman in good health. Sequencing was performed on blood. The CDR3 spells CASRPPPGQDYEQFF. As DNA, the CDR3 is TGTGCCAGCAGACCACCTCCGGGACAGGACTACGAGCAGTTCTTC.